The sequence of this T cell receptor (beta chain) was determined in a study of cytomegalovirus exposure and HLA in healthy donors. Overall study results and limits: Investigators reported 164 TCR beta chains as tied to cytomegalovirus. A later analysis showed TCR association rates differing by HLA locus, peaking at DRB1 and lowest at HLA-C. A prior analysis recorded that most TCR beta V segments were productive about 87% or about 30% of the time. In the analysis, some V segments, TRBV6-2 and TRBV6-3 included, were excluded as indistinguishable.

Turning to this clone: Antigen: not known.

V was cut by 5 bases and J by 8 bases, with 9 bases left in between. The V gene's germline CDR1 is MRHNA and CDR2 SNTAGT. CDR3 length: 12 amino acids. PCR was performed using 60 Vbeta and 13 Jbeta primers. TCRdb's table, derived via immunoSEQ multiplex PCR, lists solely in-frame clones and lacks some. The profile covers roughly 100,000 clones, with roughly 70% appearing a single time and roughly 3% taken by the ten largest. The sequencing sample was made of PBMCs. The source is a woman between 45 and 65 years old in good health and CMV-seronegative. The rearrangement uses TRBV6-4 and TRBJ2-2; D not certain. The CDR3 here is CASSPTRGELFF. The CDR3 nucleotides are TGTGCCAGCAGTCCAACGCGGGGGGAGCTGTTTTTT.